Following are 21 T cell receptor beta chains from one sample sequenced in a study of cytomegalovirus exposure and HLA in healthy donors. Produced via immunoSEQ multiplex PCR; TCRdb's table is partial and in-frame only. This sample has 200,000 to 300,000 clones, with around 86% found just once. The sample consisted of PBMCs. The receptors were sampled from a woman aged 25 to 39 in good health and CMV-seropositive.

This clone appeared a single time. The chain joins TRBV5-1 to TRBJ2-2; the match to TRBD1 covers 10 bases. V shed 0 bases, J shed 7 bases, and the junction held 3 bases outside the gene matches. Germline CDR1 SGHRS, CDR2 YFSETQ. This CDR3 is 15 amino acids long. The CDR3 nucleotides read TGCGCCAGCAGCTTGGGACAGGGGGCGTTCGGGGAGCTGTTTTTT. It yields the protein CASSLGQGAFGELFF.

The chain uses TRBV18 and TRBJ2-1, with D tentatively TRBD2 (6 bases). Germline-derived CDR1 and CDR2 are KGHSH and LQKENI. The V and J ends lost 3 bases and 12 bases respectively, with 15 bases between them. This CDR3 has 13 amino acids. CDR3 DNA: TGTGCCAGCTCACCCCCGGAGGGGTATGGGCAGTTCTTC. The encoded protein is CASSPPEGYGQFF.

The genes are TRBV28 and TRBJ2-2; D ambiguous. Germline CDR1 MDHEN, CDR2 SYDVKM. V was shortened by 6 bases and J by 9 bases, with 8 bases between the two germline ends. The CDR3 has 11 amino acids. CDR3 loop: CASSRAWELFF. CDR3 nucleotides: TGTGCCAGCAGCCGAGCTTGGGAGCTGTTTTTT.

This clone was seen a single time. The CDR3 DNA reads TGTGCCAGCAGTTTATCGAAGTTCGGTGAAGCTTTCTTT. Translation: CASSLSKFGEAFF. The chain recombines TRBV27 with TRBJ1-1; D unresolved. Germline V gene lookup returns CDR1 MNHEY and CDR2 SMNVEV (reference sequence). The CDR3 has 13 residues. The V end was cut by 0 bases, the J end by 7 bases, with 9 bases between.

This chain uses TRBV6-5 with TRBJ2-7, with TRBD2 matching over 7 bases. Germline CDR1 reads MNHEY; CDR2 reads SVGAGI. This CDR3 comprises 15 residues. The ends lost 3 bases at V and 2 bases at J; junction bases unmatched: 7. CDR3 nucleotides: TGTGCCAGCAGTTATGGCGGGAGACGGACCTACGAGCAGTACTTC. It translates to CASSYGGRRTYEQYF.

Written as DNA, the CDR3 is TGTGCCTGGAGTGTACCCCTAGTGATGACCTACAATGAGCAGTTCTTC. This encodes CAWSVPLVMTYNEQFF. The chain combines TRBV30 with TRBJ2-1; D gene ambiguous. Germline loops: CDR1 GTSNPN, CDR2 SVGIG (reference sequence). Trimming cost V 0 bases and J 2 bases, with 14 bases left between them. The length of the CDR3 is 16 residues.

The chain employs TRBV6-5 and TRBJ1-2, with D perhaps matching TRBD1 (5 bases). There are 12 residues in the CDR3. Germline V gene data show CDR1 as MNHEY and CDR2 as SVGAGI. The V end lost 7 bases, the J end lost 8 bases, and 14 bases lay between the germline ends. The CDR3 DNA sequence: TGTGCCAGCACTCCAGGGACTCAAGGCTACACCTTC. Protein sequence: CASTPGTQGYTF.

This chain joins TRBV28 and TRBJ1-5; D is possibly TRBD1 (6 bases). V was pared by 7 bases and J by 7 bases, with 11 bases between. The germline CDR1 and CDR2 sequences are MDHEN and SYDVKM. The CDR3 is 12 amino acids. CDR3 in amino acids: CASITGRQPQHF. CDR3 sequence (DNA): TGTGCCAGCATTACAGGGAGACAGCCCCAGCATTTT.

This clone was recorded only once. The rearrangement uses TRBV7-6 and TRBJ2-3; 10 nucleotides agree with TRBD1. Germline V gene sequence: CDR1 SGHVS, CDR2 FNYEAQ. The CDR3 spans 17 residues. The V gene end was trimmed by 1 base and the J gene end by 1 base; junction bases not matched to a gene: 5. As DNA, the CDR3 is TGTGCCAGCAGCTTAGAGACAGGGGGCGACGGCACAGATACGCAGTATTTT. Protein sequence: CASSLETGGDGTDTQYF.

The chain joins TRBV19 to TRBJ2-7; 9 bases agree with TRBD2. The CDR3 extends over 15 amino acids. The germline V gene encodes CDR1 LNHDA and CDR2 SQIVND (reference sequence). Losses at the gene ends were 5 bases for V and 6 bases for J; bases not matched to a gene: 11. CDR3 loop: CASSFSAGGLSEQYF. CDR3 sequence (DNA): TGTGCCAGTAGTTTCTCAGCGGGAGGACTCTCCGAGCAGTACTTC. Filled out from reference TRBV19 and TRBJ2-7, the complete variable domain reads DGGITQSPKYLFRKEGQNVTLSCEQNLNHDAMYWYRQDPGQGLRLIYYSQIVNDFQKGDIAEGYSVSREKKESFPLTVTSAQKNPTAFYLCASSFSAGGLSEQYFGPGTRLTVT.

The chain recombines TRBV11-2 with TRBJ2-6; 7 bases line up with TRBD1. The V gene's germline CDR1 is SGHAT and CDR2 FQNNGV. Trimming took 3 bases from V and 2 from J; bases not matched to a gene: 4. The CDR3 is 16 residues long. For the CDR3, the DNA is TGTGCCAGCAGCTTTACAACAGGGGCTGGGGCCAACGTCCTGACTTTC. It codes for CASSFTTGAGANVLTF.

The chain combines TRBV27 with TRBJ1-1, with 9 bases that match TRBD1. The CDR3 has 14 residues. Germline V lookup: CDR1 MNHEY, CDR2 SMNVEV (reference sequence). With V trimmed by 9 bases and J by 0 bases, 5 bases remained unmatched. CDR3 residues: CASYRDRVNTEAFF. The CDR3 DNA reads TGTGCCAGTTACCGGGACAGGGTGAACACTGAAGCTTTCTTT.

The chain is built from TRBV11-1 and TRBJ2-1; D remains unclear. V gave up 2 bases and J gave up 6 bases, with 17 bases separating them. Germline lookup yields CDR1 SGHAT and CDR2 FQDESV (reference sequence). The CDR3 totals 16 residues. The CDR3 protein is CASSLFVVISGNEQFF. CDR3 DNA sequence: TGTGCCAGCAGCTTATTTGTAGTTATATCAGGCAATGAGCAGTTCTTC.

The genes are TRBV5-1 and TRBJ2-1; TRBD1 aligns across 10 bases. The CDR3 sequence is 16 residues long. Unmatched junction bases numbered 3, after V lost 0 bases and J lost 3 bases. CDR1 and CDR2 from the germline V gene are SGHRS and YFSETQ. The CDR3 sequence is CASSLGDRGGYNEQFF. CDR3 sequence (DNA): TGCGCCAGCAGCTTGGGGGACAGGGGAGGCTACAATGAGCAGTTCTTC.

J is TRBJ2-5 and V is TRBV10-1; 8 positions match TRBD2. Germline CDR1 and CDR2: WNHNN and SYGVQD (reference sequence). J was trimmed by 0 bases and V by 7 bases; bases with no gene match: 4. The CDR3 spans 14 residues. In nucleotides, the CDR3 is TGCGCCAGCAAGGCTAGCGGGTACCAAGAGACCCAGTACTTC. Encoded protein: CASKASGYQETQYF.

This clone has only one observation. The chain carries TRBV6-1 and TRBJ1-5; 7 bases agree with TRBD1. The CDR3 is made up of 16 amino acids. Germline V lookup: CDR1 MNHNS, CDR2 SASEGT. V trimming: 8 bases; J trimming: 3 bases; junction bases outside the gene matches: 13. The CDR3 sequence is CASGEVRDSHNQPQHF. Here the CDR3 DNA reads TGTGCCAGCGGGGAAGTCCGGGACAGTCACAATCAGCCCCAGCATTTT.

The count of this clone is one. V gene TRBV28 combines with J gene TRBJ2-7; possible D gene TRBD2, 6 bases. V shed 5 bases and J shed 6 bases, with 14 bases lying between them. The length of the CDR3 is 13 residues. Germline V gene lookup returns CDR1 MDHEN and CDR2 SYDVKM. The CDR3 DNA reads as TGTGCCAGCAGTCACACTAGCTCGAGCGAGCAGTACTTC. Its protein is CASSHTSSSEQYF.

The chain joins TRBV11-2 to TRBJ2-1, with a weak D call TRBD2 (6 bases). The V and J ends lost 1 base and 6 bases respectively, with 19 bases between them. The CDR3 sequence is 17 residues long. The germline V gene has CDR1 SGHAT and CDR2 FQNNGV. The CDR3 spells CASSLGDGGVGGNEQFF. The CDR3, as DNA: TGTGCCAGCAGCTTAGGGGATGGAGGGGTCGGGGGCAATGAGCAGTTCTTC. The full variable domain, rest sourced from reference TRBV11-2 and TRBJ2-1, is EAGVAQSPRYKIIEKRQSVAFWCNPISGHATLYWYQQILGQGPKLLIQFQNNGVVDDSQLPKDRFSAERLKGVDSTLKIQPAKLEDSAVYLCASSLGDGGVGGNEQFFGPGTRLTVL.

V is TRBV11-3 and J is TRBJ2-2, with D perhaps matching TRBD1 (6 bases). The CDR3 spans 15 residues. Trimming left V 8 bases short and J 7 bases short, with 20 bases between. Germline-derived CDR1 and CDR2 are SGHNT and YENEEA. CDR3 loop: CASSKGERAGGELFF. CDR3 in DNA: TGTGCCAGCTCCAAGGGGGAGAGAGCCGGCGGGGAGCTGTTTTTT.

V usage is TRBV7-9 and J usage is TRBJ2-7; 10 bases agree with TRBD1. CDR3 length: 17 amino acids. The V gene end was trimmed by 3 bases and the J gene end by 2 bases; junction bases not matched to a gene: 10. Looked up from germline, CDR1 is SEHNR and CDR2 is FQNEAQ (reference sequence). The CDR3 nucleotides are TGTGCCAGCAGCTTCATAAACCCCGGGACAGGGGCCTACGAGCAGTACTTC. This sequence encodes CASSFINPGTGAYEQYF.

The J gene is TRBJ2-1, the V gene TRBV5-4, with 11 bases lining up with TRBD2. Germline V gene sequence: CDR1 SGHNT, CDR2 YYREEE (reference sequence). Germline trimming cut 4 bases from V and 8 bases from J; bases unmatched to any gene: 23. This CDR3 is built from 20 residues. Here the CDR3 reads CASSPTRAGGELAGVYEQFF. The DNA of the CDR3 is TGTGCCAGCAGCCCTACCCGGGCGGGCGGGGAACTAGCGGGAGTCTATGAGCAGTTCTTC.